Listed below are T cell receptor beta chains from one sample, sequenced in a study of blood T cell repertoires in COVID-19. TCRdb's table, derived via immunoSEQ multiplex PCR, lists solely in-frame clones and lacks some. The sample contains about 68,000 clones, roughly 85% of which appear only once. The sequenced sample consisted of peripheral blood. Receptors were obtained from a man aged 45-65 years with acute or convalescent COVID-19. Both conserved end residues are part of each CDR3. The D gene is left open where the match is weak. Size is stated for part of the rows, as once, few or many counts, or as a class when the clone is expanded.

. TRBJ2-3 TRBV9 . CASSVSPESDTQYF TGTGCCAGCAGCGTTTCCCCCGAGTCGGATACGCAGTATTTT
once TRBJ1-3 TRBV7-9 TRBD1 CASTNPKLTGTRSGNTIYF TGTGCCAGCACCAACCCCAAGCTGACAGGGACCCGCTCTGGAAACACCATATATTTT
. TRBJ2-7 TRBV2 TRBD2 CASSEAGLAGASYEQYF TGTGCCAGCAGTGAAGCGGGACTAGCGGGGGCCTCCTACGAGCAGTACTTC
. TRBJ2-2 TRBV24-1 . CATSGVRGGTGELFF TGTGCCACCAGTGGCGTTAGGGGCGGCACCGGGGAGCTGTTTTTT
few TRBJ2-2 TRBV10-3 TRBD2 CAISGEAGGRAGELFF TGTGCCATCAGTGGGGAAGCGGGGGGTCGGGCCGGGGAGCTGTTTTTT
. TRBJ1-2 TRBV7-9 . CASSLGVTGIDYTF TGTGCCAGCAGCTTAGGGGTCACAGGGATCGACTACACCTTC
. TRBJ1-2 TRBV14 . CASSRGHFGYTF TGTGCCAGCAGCCGGGGACATTTCGGCTACACCTTC
. TRBJ2-6 TRBV6-2/TRBV6-3 TRBD1 CASSTRQGGANVLTF TGTGCCAGCAGTACAAGACAGGGTGGGGCCAACGTCCTGACTTTC
. TRBJ1-2 TRBV11-2 . CASSLSGGGDGYTF TGTGCCAGCAGCCTCAGCGGGGGAGGGGATGGCTACACCTTC
. TRBJ1-2 TRBV5-4 . CASTPGGSGYTF TGTGCCAGCACCCCGGGGGGGTCTGGCTACACCTTC
. TRBJ1-2 TRBV29-1 TRBD1 CSVSPGQDNYGYTF TGCAGCGTCTCTCCAGGACAGGACAACTATGGCTACACCTTC
. TRBJ2-1 TRBV11-3 TRBD1 CASSEQGASYNEQFF TGTGCCAGCAGCGAACAGGGGGCAAGTTACAATGAGCAGTTCTTC
. TRBJ1-5 TRBV10-3 . CAISEADRKGPQHF TGTGCCATCAGTGAGGCGGACAGAAAAGGGCCCCAGCATTTT
. TRBJ1-5 TRBV7-2 TRBD1 CASSLKQGDQPQHF TGTGCCAGCAGCTTAAAACAGGGGGATCAGCCCCAGCATTTT
once TRBJ2-3 TRBV5-3 TRBD2 CAPRYTGERGYTQYF TGTGCCCCTCGCTATACGGGGGAGCGGGGCTATACGCAGTATTTT
. TRBJ2-5 TRBV5-6 TRBD1 CASSGRDRSRTQYF TGTGCCAGCAGCGGCCGGGACAGATCTCGGACCCAGTACTTC
. TRBJ2-7 TRBV7-9 . CASSPPTGRPYEQYF TGTGCCAGCAGCCCCCCCACAGGGCGGCCCTACGAGCAGTACTTC
. TRBJ2-3 TRBV28 . CASRIGGTGSGDTQYF TGTGCCAGCAGAATAGGGGGAACAGGGTCCGGGGATACGCAGTATTTT
. TRBJ1-3 TRBV5-1 . CASSLGDTIYF TGCGCCAGCAGCTTGGGAGACACCATATATTTT
. TRBJ1-1 TRBV7-3 TRBD1 CASSITGADTEAFF TGTGCCAGCAGCATTACAGGGGCGGACACTGAAGCTTTCTTT
. TRBJ2-3 TRBV4-2 TRBD2 CASSQGTSKQYF TGTGCCAGCAGCCAGGGGACTAGCAAGCAATATTTT
many TRBJ1-2 TRBV4-1 . CASSQEDRGGYTF TGCGCCAGCAGCCAAGAAGATCGAGGGGGCTACACCTTC
. TRBJ2-3 TRBV10-1 TRBD2 CASSESGGDTQYF TGCGCCAGCAGTGAGTCGGGGGGGGATACGCAGTATTTT
. TRBJ2-3 TRBV20-1 . CSARRQEDQYF TGCAGTGCCAGACGACAGGAAGATCAATATTTT
once TRBJ2-3 TRBV30 . CAWSVGHRLSTDTQYF TGTGCCTGGAGTGTGGGACACCGACTTTCCACAGATACGCAGTATTTT
. TRBJ2-3 TRBV12-5 . CASGSRSGDGTDTQYF TGTGCTAGTGGGTCTCGCTCGGGGGATGGCACAGATACGCAGTATTTT
. TRBJ2-3 TRBV4-1 TRBD2 CASSQPGLAAQGGPPDTQYF TGCGCCAGCAGCCAACCGGGACTAGCGGCCCAGGGTGGCCCGCCAGATACGCAGTATTTT
. TRBJ1-1 TRBV29-1 . CSVAVNTEAFF TGCAGCGTTGCGGTGAACACTGAAGCTTTCTTT
. TRBJ2-3 TRBV20-1 . CSASKATVNTDTQYF TGCAGTGCTAGTAAAGCGACAGTCAACACAGATACGCAGTATTTT
many TRBJ2-2 TRBV15 . CATSGTTGGDGELFF TGTGCCACCAGCGGGACTACAGGGGGTGACGGGGAGCTGTTTTTT
. TRBJ2-2 TRBV5-1 . CASRNEGSNTGELFF TGCGCCAGCAGAAATGAGGGCTCGAACACCGGGGAGCTGTTTTTT
once TRBJ1-2 TRBV2 TRBD1 CASSKPGGGYGYTF TGTGCCAGCAGTAAGCCAGGGGGAGGCTATGGCTACACCTTC